This T cell receptor beta chain was sequenced for a study of beta chain features in type 1 diabetes. The J segment lost 8 bases and the V segment lost 0 bases, leaving 10 bases of the junction unmatched. This CDR3 is built from 17 residues. The germline V gene has CDR1 SGHVS and CDR2 FQNEAQ. Study observations and caveats: Diminished insertions and augmented deletions at VDJ junctions characterized type 1 diabetes patients.

Turning to this clone: Its specificity is not known.

Reverse transcription of all isolated RNA meant that expressed TCRB transcripts were sequenced. The method was immunoSEQ multiplex PCR; TCRdb's version includes in-frame clones alone and lacks a portion of them. The top ten hold approximately 0.03% of the sample, which has approximately 250,000 clones, around 10% seen once. The clonotype originates from a woman younger than 30 in good health. The sample taken for sequencing was naive CD4+ T cells from blood. The rearrangement links TRBV7-8 to TRBJ2-1; 10 bases line up with TRBD2. The CDR3 sequence is CASSLAPRLAGVDEQFF. The CDR3 DNA reads TGTGCCAGCAGCTTAGCCCCGAGGCTAGCGGGGGTGGATGAGCAGTTCTTC.